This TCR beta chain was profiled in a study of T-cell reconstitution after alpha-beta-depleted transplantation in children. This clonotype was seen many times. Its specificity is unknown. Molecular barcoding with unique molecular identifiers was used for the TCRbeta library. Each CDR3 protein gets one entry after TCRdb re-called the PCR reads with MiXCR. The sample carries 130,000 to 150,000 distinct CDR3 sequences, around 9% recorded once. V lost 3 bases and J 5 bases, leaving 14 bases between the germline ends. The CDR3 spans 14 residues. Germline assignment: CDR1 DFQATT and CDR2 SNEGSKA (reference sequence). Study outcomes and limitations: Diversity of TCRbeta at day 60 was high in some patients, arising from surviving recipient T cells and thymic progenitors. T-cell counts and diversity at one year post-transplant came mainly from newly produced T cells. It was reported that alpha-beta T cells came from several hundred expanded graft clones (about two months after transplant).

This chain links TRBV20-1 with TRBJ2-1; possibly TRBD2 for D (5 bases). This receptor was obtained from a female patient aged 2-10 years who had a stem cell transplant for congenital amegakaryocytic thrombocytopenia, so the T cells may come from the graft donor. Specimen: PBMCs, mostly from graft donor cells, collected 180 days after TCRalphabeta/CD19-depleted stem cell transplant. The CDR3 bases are TGCAGTGCTAGTCGTCCGGGAATCGACAATGAGCAGTTCTTC. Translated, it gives CSASRPGIDNEQFF.